One and the same sample provided the 32 T cell receptor beta chains below, sequenced in a study of shared clonotypes between healthy human individuals. Only in-frame clones appear in the TCRdb table, and some are missing; sequencing was by immunoSEQ multiplex PCR. This table holds around 2,000,000 clones, 85% to 95% found once. Sequencing used naive CD4+ T cells sorted from blood. Regarding subset: CD45RA+ positively selected. All receptors come from a man aged 18 to 35 in good health.

The chain has TRBV30 and TRBJ2-4; 8 positions agree with TRBD2. The length of the CDR3 is 13 residues. Germline CDR1 reads GTSNPN; CDR2 reads SVGIG (reference sequence). V gave up 1 base and J gave up 8 bases; unmatched junction bases: 4. CDR3 DNA sequence: TGTGCCTGGAGTGATAGCGGGATTCACATTCAGTACTTC. This codes for CAWSDSGIHIQYF.

This chain uses TRBV5-8 with TRBJ2-2, with no clear D. Trimming cost V 4 bases and J 6 bases, with 10 bases left between them. There are 13 residues in the CDR3. Germline V gene data show CDR1 as SGHTS and CDR2 as YDEGEE. The CDR3 DNA sequence: TGTGCCAGCAGCCCCTGGGCTCCCGGGGAGCTGTTTTTT. Translated, it gives CASSPWAPGELFF.

The V call is TRBV18, the J call TRBJ2-7; 8 bases line up with TRBD2. The ends lost 4 bases at V and 4 bases at J; junction bases unmatched: 6. Per the germline V gene, CDR1 is KGHSH and CDR2 is LQKENI. This CDR3 is built from 14 residues. DNA of the CDR3: TGTGCCAGCTCACGGACAGCGGGGGCTTACGAGCAGTACTTC. This gives the protein CASSRTAGAYEQYF. The variable domain in full, completed from reference TRBV18 and TRBJ2-7, reads NAGVMQNPRHLVRRRGQEARLRCSPMKGHSHVYWYRQLPEEGLKFMVYLQKENIIDESGMPKERFSAEFPKEGPSILRIQQVVRGDSAAYFCASSRTAGAYEQYFGPGTRLTVT.

The rearrangement links TRBV11-2 to TRBJ1-1; D not resolved. This CDR3 has 13 residues. Trimming took 3 bases from V and 4 from J, leaving 9 bases between them. Germline V lookup: CDR1 SGHAT, CDR2 FQNNGV. CDR3 DNA: TGTGCCAGCAGCTTTAGGGTCGGCACTGAAGCTTTCTTT. Protein: CASSFRVGTEAFF.

In the case of this clone: The same CDR3 also results from other DNA sequences found in this sample. The genes are TRBV2 and TRBJ1-3, with D hard to call. This CDR3 contains 12 residues. The V end lost 2 bases, the J end lost 3 bases, and 2 bases lay between the germline ends. The germline V gene encodes CDR1 SNHLY and CDR2 FYNNEI. The CDR3 DNA reads as TGTGCCAGCAGTGAACTTGGAAACACCATATATTTT. It specifies CASSELGNTIYF. The full variable domain, completed using reference TRBV2 and TRBJ1-3, is EPEVTQTPSHQVTQMGQEVILRCVPISNHLYFYWYRQILGQKVEFLVSFYNNEISEKSEIFDDQFSVERPDGSNFTLKIRSTKLEDSAMYFCASSELGNTIYFGEGSWLTVV.

This chain uses TRBV7-2 with TRBJ2-7; weak D call: TRBD2 (5 bases). Germline-derived CDR1 and CDR2 are SGHTA and FQGNSA. The CDR3 consists of 13 residues. Trimming stripped 5 bases from V and 5 bases from J, with 13 bases between. The chain's CDR3 is CASSPQAGDEQYF. DNA of the CDR3: TGTGCCAGCAGCCCCCAGGCCGGGGACGAGCAGTACTTC.

The J gene is TRBJ2-1, the V gene TRBV7-6, with a tentative D call TRBD2 (5 bases). Germline CDR1 reads SGHVS; CDR2 reads FNYEAQ. V was trimmed by 1 base and J by 1 base, leaving 8 bases between them. This CDR3 contains 15 residues. CDR3 residues: CASSLDGESYNEQFF. The CDR3 DNA is TGTGCCAGCAGCTTAGACGGGGAATCCTACAATGAGCAGTTCTTC.

This chain links TRBV1 with TRBJ2-1. TRBV1 is noted as a pseudogene. The CDR3 has 16 residues. The CDR3 DNA sequence: TGCACCAGCAGCCAAGCCTGGGATAGAGAGGTCCATGAGCAGTTCTTC. It is translated as CTSSQAWDREVHEQFF.

The gene calls are TRBV9 and TRBJ2-1; D is unresolved. The CDR3 has 14 amino acids. V lost 4 bases to trimming and J lost 6 bases, with 14 bases between them. Germline CDR1 reads SGDLS; CDR2 reads YYNGEE. CDR3 protein: CASSPRPGINEQFF. CDR3 nucleotides: TGTGCCAGCAGCCCAAGGCCGGGTATCAATGAGCAGTTCTTC.

CDR3 in DNA: TGTGCCATCAGTGGATTAAAGGTGGCGGATGCGTTAAGCTCCTACGAGCAGTACTTC. As protein: CAISGLKVADALSSYEQYF. The chain recombines TRBV10-3 with TRBJ2-7; D unresolved. Per the germline V gene, CDR1 is ENHRY and CDR2 is SYGVKD. Trimming left V 4 bases short and J 0 bases short, with 25 bases between. The length of the CDR3 is 19 residues.

This clone has only one observation. This CDR3 is CASSIGAGSLLYGYTF. In DNA form, the CDR3 reads TGTGCCAGTAGTATAGGGGCAGGTTCACTCCTATATGGCTACACCTTC. V is TRBV19 and J is TRBJ1-2; D remains unclear. Germline CDR1 reads LNHDA; CDR2 reads SQIVND (reference sequence). This CDR3 region has 16 residues. The V and J ends lost 1 base and 5 bases respectively, with 17 bases between them.

V is TRBV11-2 and J is TRBJ1-1; D might be TRBD1 (5 bases). Germline V gene sequence: CDR1 SGHAT, CDR2 FQNNGV. V lost 5 bases and J lost 5, with 12 bases in between. This CDR3 has 13 amino acids. CDR3 sequence reads: CASSADQGTEAFF. The CDR3 region has the DNA TGTGCCAGCAGCGCAGACCAGGGAACTGAAGCTTTCTTT.

V and J are TRBV7-9 and TRBJ2-3; the match to TRBD2 covers 8 bases. This CDR3 comprises 15 residues. Germline V gene sequence: CDR1 SEHNR, CDR2 FQNEAQ (reference sequence). J gave up 5 bases and V 2 bases, and 6 bases lay outside the gene matches. CDR3 DNA: TGTGCCAGCAGCTTAAGAGCGGGGGTAGGAGATACGCAGTATTTT. Translating gives CASSLRAGVGDTQYF.

V usage is TRBV2 and J usage is TRBJ2-7, with TRBD2 identical over 8 bases. CDR1 is SNHLY and CDR2 is FYNNEI in the germline V gene. The V and J ends lost 7 bases and 6 bases, in that order; junction bases with no gene match: 5. The CDR3 loop spans 12 amino acids. The CDR3 DNA follows: TGTGCCAGCAACGGGGGGGCCGGCGAGCAGTACTTC. Translated: CASNGGAGEQYF.

The CDR3 protein is CASSPPQRGGAETQYF. CDR3 DNA: TGTGCCAGTAGTCCTCCACAGAGGGGAGGGGCAGAGACCCAGTACTTC. The gene calls are TRBV19 and TRBJ2-5, with 7 bases lining up with TRBD2. CDR1 is LNHDA and CDR2 is SQIVND in the germline V gene (reference sequence). Losses at the gene ends were 5 bases for V and 4 bases for J; bases not matched to a gene: 13. The CDR3 has 16 amino acids.

The gene calls are TRBV6-4 and TRBJ1-1, with a tentative D call TRBD1 (5 bases). V lost 6 bases to trimming and J lost 5 bases, with 16 bases between them. Germline lookup yields CDR1 MRHNA and CDR2 SNTAGT. The CDR3 runs to 14 residues. The DNA for the CDR3 is TGTGCCAGCAGAGTCGACGGGGGGGGGACTGAAGCTTTCTTT. Amino acids: CASRVDGGGTEAFF.

This clone has only one observation. The chain has TRBV7-2 and TRBJ2-2; D unresolved. CDR3 length: 15 residues. Trimming took off 2 bases at V and 1 base at J, with 8 bases between the two ends. The germline V gene encodes CDR1 SGHTA and CDR2 FQGNSA. CDR3 in DNA: TGTGCCAGCAGCTTAATTGTTCAGAACACCGGGGAGCTGTTTTTT. Amino acid sequence: CASSLIVQNTGELFF.

Points on this clone: The germline gene is not matched at one end of the junction; a read error may be the cause. The chain uses TRBV6-6 and TRBJ2-1; D perhaps matches TRBD1 (6 bases). CDR1 is MNHNY, CDR2 SVGAGI, per germline (reference sequence). The CDR3 runs 12 residues. The DNA for the CDR3 is TGTGCCAGCGGAACTACAGGGTTGAGCGTGCTCTTC. Its translation is CASGTTGLSVLF.

This clone was seen once. The V call is TRBV29-1, the J call TRBJ2-1, with D unclear. Germline lookup yields CDR1 SQVTM and CDR2 ANQGSEA. This CDR3 region has 10 residues. Trimming shortened V by 7 bases and J by 7 bases, and 8 bases separated the two germline ends. The CDR3 sequence: CSGGNNEQFF. CDR3 bases: TGCAGCGGCGGAAATAATGAGCAGTTCTTC.

This clone appeared once. This sequence joins TRBV19 and TRBJ2-6; 8 bases are shared with TRBD2. J gave up 1 base and V 7 bases, and 6 bases lay outside the gene matches. Germline V lookup: CDR1 LNHDA, CDR2 SQIVND (reference sequence). The CDR3 is 16 residues long. The CDR3 coding sequence is TGTGCCAGTACGGGAGGGGGAGTATCTGGGGCCAACGTCCTGACTTTC. Its translation: CASTGGGVSGANVLTF.

This sequence joins TRBV5-1 and TRBJ1-1, with D maybe TRBD1 (6 bases). The CDR3 extends over 15 amino acids. Germline assignment: CDR1 SGHRS and CDR2 YFSETQ. V lost 2 bases to trimming and J lost 3 bases, with 14 bases between them. CDR3 sequence: CASSFDGQRDTEAFF. CDR3 nucleotides: TGCGCCAGCAGCTTCGACGGACAGCGGGACACTGAAGCTTTCTTT.

Points on this clone: Other DNA sequences from this sample encode an identical CDR3 as well. This chain joins TRBV2 and TRBJ2-7; 10 bases are a match to TRBD1. The germline gives CDR1 SNHLY, CDR2 FYNNEI. This CDR3 contains 14 residues. V shed 3 bases, J shed 3 bases, and the junction held 2 bases outside the gene matches. As DNA, the CDR3 is TGTGCCAGCAGTGAGGGACAGGGGTTCTACGAGCAGTACTTC. The encoded protein is CASSEGQGFYEQYF.

The gene calls are TRBV7-2 and TRBJ2-7, with D tentatively TRBD1 or TRBD2 (6 bases each). The CDR3 is made up of 14 amino acids. Germline-derived CDR1 and CDR2 are SGHTA and FQGNSA. Between the trimmed V and J ends, which lost 9 bases and 1 base, there was a span of 16 bases. CDR3 DNA: TGTGCCAGTAGCAAGGGGGGTACTTCCTACGAGCAGTACTTC. Amino acid sequence: CASSKGGTSYEQYF.

The CDR3 coding sequence is TGTGCCAGCAGCTTAATTGCGGGAAGCACAGATACGCAGTATTTT. Amino acids: CASSLIAGSTDTQYF. The J gene is TRBJ2-3, the V gene TRBV7-6; maybe TRBD2 (6 bases). The CDR3 runs to 15 residues. V shed 2 bases and J shed 0 bases, with 9 bases lying between them. CDR1 is SGHVS, CDR2 FNYEAQ, per germline.

This clone was picked up one time. The same CDR3 arises from other DNA sequences in this sample as well. The rearrangement uses TRBV9 and TRBJ1-1, with 8 bases that match TRBD1. The length of the CDR3 is 14 residues. The germline CDR1 and CDR2 sequences are SGDLS and YYNGEE. After removal of 3 bases from V and 2 bases from J, the junction contained 3 bases not matched to a gene. The CDR3 DNA is TGTGCCAGCAGCGGGGGGACAGGAAACACTGAAGCTTTCTTT. Residues: CASSGGTGNTEAFF.

This chain connects TRBV6-5 to TRBJ1-5; D remains unclear. Germline CDR1 MNHEY, CDR2 SVGAGI. CDR3 length: 13 amino acids. V dropped 6 bases and J dropped 2 bases, with 8 bases sitting between them. The CDR3 sequence is CASRIGGNQPQHF. CDR3 nucleotides: TGTGCCAGCAGGATTGGTGGCAATCAGCCCCAGCATTTT.

The rearrangement joins TRBV18 to TRBJ2-5; 13 bases fit TRBD2. Germline CDR1 reads KGHSH; CDR2 reads LQKENI. The CDR3 is 16 residues long. The ends lost 2 bases at V and 2 bases at J; junction bases unmatched: 2. CDR3 DNA: TGTGCCAGCTCACCAGGGGGACTAGCGGGGCAAGAGACCCAGTACTTC. Residues: CASSPGGLAGQETQYF.

The chain joins TRBV2 to TRBJ2-2; D is perhaps TRBD2 (6 bases). The germline V and J ends were trimmed by 5 bases and 4 bases, with 8 bases remaining between them. This CDR3 has 13 amino acids. The germline V gene encodes CDR1 SNHLY and CDR2 FYNNEI. The CDR3, as DNA: TGTGCCAGCAGTCCTAGCGTCACCGGGGAGCTGTTTTTT. Translation gives CASSPSVTGELFF.

The chain carries TRBV11-2 and TRBJ2-1; D is possibly TRBD2 (6 bases). CDR3 length: 15 amino acids. V gave up 3 bases and J gave up 5 bases, with 14 bases separating them. The germline CDR1 and CDR2 sequences are SGHAT and FQNNGV. CDR3 sequence reads: CASSFERTINNEQFF. The CDR3, as DNA: TGTGCCAGCAGCTTTGAGCGGACTATAAACAATGAGCAGTTCTTC.

The chain has TRBV7-9 and TRBJ2-3, with 8 bases identical to TRBD1. Looked up from germline, CDR1 is SEHNR and CDR2 is FQNEAQ (reference sequence). This CDR3 spans 14 amino acids. The V and J ends lost 7 bases and 7 bases, in that order; junction bases with no gene match: 10. The CDR3 region is CASTQGQGGYTQYF. CDR3 DNA sequence: TGTGCCAGCACCCAAGGACAGGGCGGGTATACGCAGTATTTT.

This chain links TRBV30 with TRBJ2-7; a weak D match, TRBD2 (6 bases). Germline V CDR1 and CDR2: GTSNPN, SVGIG (reference sequence). V was shortened by 6 bases and J by 9 bases, with 18 bases between the two germline ends. The CDR3 is 12 amino acids. CDR3 in amino acids: CACIRDSSGQYF. The CDR3, as DNA: TGTGCCTGCATCCGGGACTCCTCGGGGCAGTACTTC.

The chain carries TRBV6-4 and TRBJ2-2; TRBD1 matches at 9 bases. The CDR3 extends over 15 amino acids. Trimming at V came to 6 bases and at J to 1 base, leaving 3 bases not matched to a gene. Germline loops: CDR1 MRHNA, CDR2 SNTAGT. CDR3 in amino acids: CASSRQGGNTGELFF. DNA of the CDR3: TGTGCCAGCAGCCGACAGGGGGGGAACACCGGGGAGCTGTTTTTT.